This T cell receptor beta chain was sequenced for a study of OX40 agonist ivuxolimab in advanced cancers. Study context: Ivuxolimab was administered intravenously to patients at 0.01 to 10 mg/kg every 2 weeks. Patients with hepatocellular carcinoma, melanoma, renal cell or head and neck cancer made up the dose-escalation patients.

Study-level findings and limits: Part of the nonresponder group also had normalized T-cell clonal expansion that was low. CD4+ and CD8+ blood T cells expanded clonally by week 6 at 0.1 to 3.0 mg/kg.

The data were produced by immunoSEQ multiplex PCR, yet TCRdb's version contains in-frame clones alone and is incomplete. The table lists 60,000 to 100,000 clones, around 92% of them singletons. V was trimmed by 5 bases and J by 10 bases, leaving 12 bases between them. Germline V gene lookup returns CDR1 MDHEN and CDR2 SYDVKM. The CDR3 covers 12 residues. Worth noting for this clone: The antigen remains unidentified.

The rearrangement links TRBV28 to TRBJ2-1; D remains unclear. The specimen comprised CD4+ or CD8+ T cells sorted from blood, sampled in a trial of the OX40 agonist ivuxolimab. The receptor comes from an adult with an advanced solid tumor such as melanoma, head and neck, liver or kidney cancer. The CDR3 reads CASSPMTPEQFF. CDR3 nucleotide sequence: TGTGCCAGCAGTCCTATGACCCCCGAGCAGTTCTTC. The full variable domain, completed using reference TRBV28 and TRBJ2-1, is DVKVTQSSRYLVKRTGEKVFLECVQDMDHENMFWYRQDPGLGLRLIYFSYDVKMKEKGDIPEGYSVSREKKERFSLILESASTNQTSMYLCASSPMTPEQFFGPGTRLTVL.